This T cell receptor beta chain was sequenced during a study of blood T cell repertoires in COVID-19. The CDR3 extends over 15 amino acids. V was cut by 5 bases and J by 3 bases, with 17 bases left in between. Germline V gives CDR1 MNHEY, CDR2 SMNVEV (reference sequence). Sequencing used immunoSEQ multiplex PCR; TCRdb keeps in-frame clones, though not all of them. This sample has about 200,000 clones, with around 83% found just once. A few counts support this clone. The sequenced material came from peripheral blood. V usage is TRBV27 and J usage is TRBJ2-7, with D possibly matching TRBD1 (8 bases). This receptor was identified in a woman in her seventies with COVID-19, enrolled during active disease. CDR3 nucleotide sequence: TGTGCCAGCAGTAGCGGGACAGGAATTCTCTACGAGCAGTACTTC. This encodes CASSSGTGILYEQYF.